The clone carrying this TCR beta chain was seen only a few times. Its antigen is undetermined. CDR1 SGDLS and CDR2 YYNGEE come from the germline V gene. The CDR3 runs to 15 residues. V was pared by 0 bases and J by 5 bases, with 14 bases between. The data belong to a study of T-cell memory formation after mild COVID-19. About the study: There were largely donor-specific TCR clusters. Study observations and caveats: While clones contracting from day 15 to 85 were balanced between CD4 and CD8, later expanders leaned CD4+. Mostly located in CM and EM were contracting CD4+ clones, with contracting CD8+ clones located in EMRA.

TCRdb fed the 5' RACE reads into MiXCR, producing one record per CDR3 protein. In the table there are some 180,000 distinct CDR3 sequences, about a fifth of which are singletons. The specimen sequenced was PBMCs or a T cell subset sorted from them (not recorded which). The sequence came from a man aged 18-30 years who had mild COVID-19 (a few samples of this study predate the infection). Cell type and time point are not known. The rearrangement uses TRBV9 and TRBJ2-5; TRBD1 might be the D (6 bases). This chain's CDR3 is CASSVVGTPGETQYF. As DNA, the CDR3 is TGTGCCAGCAGCGTAGTAGGGACACCAGGGGAGACCCAGTACTTC.